Each of the 5 T cell receptor beta chains below was sequenced from the same sample in a study of T cells in Graves' hyperthyroidism and ophthalmopathy. The TCR beta CDR3 regions underwent amplification using RNA transcripts as the source. Researchers ran a first-round RT-PCR on the TCR CDR3 using the HTBI primer set. TCRdb reprocessed the multiplex PCR reads via MiXCR and lists one record per CDR3 protein. The sample holds about 400,000 distinct CDR3 sequences, 15% to 19% seen once. Sequenced sample: blood. These receptor sequences come from a woman aged 18-35 years with Graves' hyperthyroidism.

This clonotype was found a few times. The J gene is TRBJ2-1, the V gene TRBV13, with 14 bases aligning to TRBD2. The CDR3 covers 19 residues. Trimming removed 0 bases from V and 5 bases from J; junction bases left unmatched: 9. CDR1 is PRHDT and CDR2 is FYEKMQ in the germline V gene (reference sequence). The DNA of the CDR3 is TGTGCCAGCAGCTTAGGCCGGAGACTAGCGGGAGGGCAGCACAATGAGCAGTTCTTC. Translating it yields CASSLGRRLAGGQHNEQFF.

This clonotype has at least ten counts. J is TRBJ2-7 and V is TRBV7-2; D gene uncertain. The germline gives CDR1 SGHTA, CDR2 FQGNSA. The CDR3 has 14 amino acids. V was pared by 5 bases and J by 0 bases, with 11 bases between. Here the CDR3 reads CASSKQQSSYEQYF. The CDR3, as DNA: TGTGCCAGCAGCAAACAACAGAGCTCCTACGAGCAGTACTTC.

The chain combines TRBV15 with TRBJ1-5; no firm D call. Trimming stripped 1 base from V and 5 bases from J, with 6 bases between. This CDR3 spans 13 amino acids. Germline V gene data show CDR1 as LNHNV and CDR2 as YYDKDF (reference sequence). In DNA form, the CDR3 reads TGTGCCACCAGCAGAGCGCCCGATCAGCCCCAGCATTTT. Its protein product is CATSRAPDQPQHF.

This clonotype was picked up many times. The chain joins TRBV25-1 to TRBJ2-7, with TRBD2 matching over 8 bases. With 2 bases clipped from V and 1 base from J, the junction kept 10 bases outside the gene matches. This CDR3 has 17 residues. CDR1 and CDR2 (germline): MGHDK, SYGVNS. The CDR3 DNA is TGTGCCAGCAGTGAAGAAGGAACTAGCGGTACATCCTACGAGCAGTACTTC. Its protein product is CASSEEGTSGTSYEQYF.

The rearrangement uses TRBV19 and TRBJ2-5; D is perhaps TRBD1 (6 bases). The CDR3 length is 11 residues. The germline V gene has CDR1 LNHDA and CDR2 SQIVND (reference sequence). V gave up 7 bases and J gave up 5 bases, with 8 bases separating them. The CDR3 sequence: CASTQGETQYF. The CDR3 DNA sequence: TGTGCCAGTACTCAGGGGGAGACCCAGTACTTC.